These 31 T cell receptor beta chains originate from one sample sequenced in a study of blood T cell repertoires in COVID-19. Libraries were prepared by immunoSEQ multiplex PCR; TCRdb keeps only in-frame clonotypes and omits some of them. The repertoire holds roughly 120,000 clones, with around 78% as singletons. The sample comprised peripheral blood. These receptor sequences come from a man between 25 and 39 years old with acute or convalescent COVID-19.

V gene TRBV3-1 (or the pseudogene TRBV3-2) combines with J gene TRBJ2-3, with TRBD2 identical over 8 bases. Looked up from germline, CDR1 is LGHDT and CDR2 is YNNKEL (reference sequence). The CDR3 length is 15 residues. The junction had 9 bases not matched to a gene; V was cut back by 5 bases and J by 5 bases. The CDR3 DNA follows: TGTGCCAGCAGCTTCCGAGCGGGGGTAAAAGATACGCAGTATTTT. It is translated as CASSFRAGVKDTQYF.

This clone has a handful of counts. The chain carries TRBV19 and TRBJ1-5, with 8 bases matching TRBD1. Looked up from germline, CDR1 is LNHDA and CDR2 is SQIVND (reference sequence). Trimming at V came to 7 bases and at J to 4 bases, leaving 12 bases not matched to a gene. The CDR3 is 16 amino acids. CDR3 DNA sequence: TGTGCCAGTAAGGCCCTCCAGGGGGCTCGGAATCAGCCCCAGCATTTT. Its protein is CASKALQGARNQPQHF.

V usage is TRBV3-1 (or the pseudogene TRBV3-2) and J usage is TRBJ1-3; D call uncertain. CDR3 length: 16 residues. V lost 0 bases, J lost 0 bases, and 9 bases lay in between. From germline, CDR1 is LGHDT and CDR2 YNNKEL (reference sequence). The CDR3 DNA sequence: TGTGCCAGCAGCCAAGATCCAGCGAGCTCTGGAAACACCATATATTTT. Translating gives CASSQDPASSGNTIYF.

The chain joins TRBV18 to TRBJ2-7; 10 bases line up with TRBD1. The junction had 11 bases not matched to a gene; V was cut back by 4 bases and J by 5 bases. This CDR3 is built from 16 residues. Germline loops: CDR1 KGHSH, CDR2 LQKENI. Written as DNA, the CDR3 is TGTGCCAGCTCACGATCTAGAGCCGGGACAGGGGACGAGCAGTACTTC. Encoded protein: CASSRSRAGTGDEQYF. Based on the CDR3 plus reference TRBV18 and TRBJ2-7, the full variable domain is NAGVMQNPRHLVRRRGQEARLRCSPMKGHSHVYWYRQLPEEGLKFMVYLQKENIIDESGMPKERFSAEFPKEGPSILRIQQVVRGDSAAYFCASSRSRAGTGDEQYFGPGTRLTVT.

The CDR3 nucleotides are TGCGCCAGCCGGAAGACAGATGTGTACCAAGAGACCCAGTACTTC. Its translation: CASRKTDVYQETQYF. The gene calls are TRBV5-1 and TRBJ2-5; D may be TRBD1 (5 bases). Trimming removed 7 bases at V and 0 bases at J, with 16 bases between. The CDR3 has 15 amino acids. The germline V gene has CDR1 SGHRS and CDR2 YFSETQ.

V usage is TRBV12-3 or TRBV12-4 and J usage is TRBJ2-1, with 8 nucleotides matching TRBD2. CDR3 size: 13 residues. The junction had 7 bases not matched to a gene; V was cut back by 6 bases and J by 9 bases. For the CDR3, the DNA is TGTGCCAGCAGCGCCGCGACTAGCGCTGAGCAGTTCTTC. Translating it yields CASSAATSAEQFF.

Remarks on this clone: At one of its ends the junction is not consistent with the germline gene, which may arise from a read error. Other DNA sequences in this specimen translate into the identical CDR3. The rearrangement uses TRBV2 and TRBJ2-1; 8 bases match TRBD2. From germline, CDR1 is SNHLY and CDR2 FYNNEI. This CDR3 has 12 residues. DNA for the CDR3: TGCGCCAGCGGGGGACTAAACAATGAGCAGTTCTTC. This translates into CASGGLNNEQFF.

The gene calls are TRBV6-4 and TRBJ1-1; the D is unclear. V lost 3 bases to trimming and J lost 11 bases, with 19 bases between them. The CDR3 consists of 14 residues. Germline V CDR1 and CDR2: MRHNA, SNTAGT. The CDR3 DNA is TGTGCCAGCAGTGAAACCGAGGTCTCCTCGAGGGCTTTCTTT. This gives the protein CASSETEVSSRAFF.

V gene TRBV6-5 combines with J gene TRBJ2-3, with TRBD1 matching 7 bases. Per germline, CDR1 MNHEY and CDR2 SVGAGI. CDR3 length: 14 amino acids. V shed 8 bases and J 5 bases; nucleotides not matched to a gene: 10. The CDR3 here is CASQPTGDIDTQYF. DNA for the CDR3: TGTGCCAGCCAACCCACAGGGGACATAGATACGCAGTATTTT.

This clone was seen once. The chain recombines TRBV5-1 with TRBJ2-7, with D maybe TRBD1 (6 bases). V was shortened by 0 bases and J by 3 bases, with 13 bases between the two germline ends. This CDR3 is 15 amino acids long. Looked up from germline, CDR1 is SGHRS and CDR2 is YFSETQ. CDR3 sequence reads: CASSLAGTPGYEQYF. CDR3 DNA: TGCGCCAGCAGCTTGGCCGGGACACCAGGCTACGAGCAGTACTTC.

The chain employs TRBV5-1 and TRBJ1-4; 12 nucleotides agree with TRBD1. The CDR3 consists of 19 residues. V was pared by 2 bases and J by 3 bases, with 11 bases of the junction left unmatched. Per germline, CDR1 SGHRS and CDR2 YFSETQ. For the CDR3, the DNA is TGCGCCAGCAGCTTACCGGGACAGGGGGCTTCTTTGTCTAATGAAAAACTGTTTTTT. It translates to CASSLPGQGASLSNEKLFF. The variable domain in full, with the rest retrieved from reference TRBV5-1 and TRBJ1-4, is KAGVTQTPRYLIKTRGQQVTLSCSPISGHRSVSWYQQTPGQGLQFLFEYFSETQRNKGNFPGRFSGRQFSNSRSEMNVSTLELGDSALYLCASSLPGQGASLSNEKLFFGSGTQLSVL.

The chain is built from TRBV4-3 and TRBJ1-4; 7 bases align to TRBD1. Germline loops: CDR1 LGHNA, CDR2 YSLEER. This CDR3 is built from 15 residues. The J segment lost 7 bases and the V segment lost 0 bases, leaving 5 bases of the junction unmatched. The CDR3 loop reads CASSQEEGAFEKLFF. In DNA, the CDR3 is TGCGCCAGCAGCCAAGAAGAGGGGGCGTTTGAAAAACTGTTTTTT.

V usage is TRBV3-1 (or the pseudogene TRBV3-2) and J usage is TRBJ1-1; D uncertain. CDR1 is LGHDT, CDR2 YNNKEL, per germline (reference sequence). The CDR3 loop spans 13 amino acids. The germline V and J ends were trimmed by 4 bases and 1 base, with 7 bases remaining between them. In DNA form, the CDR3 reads TGTGCCAGCAGCCCCGTCGGGAACACTGAAGCTTTCTTT. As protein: CASSPVGNTEAFF.

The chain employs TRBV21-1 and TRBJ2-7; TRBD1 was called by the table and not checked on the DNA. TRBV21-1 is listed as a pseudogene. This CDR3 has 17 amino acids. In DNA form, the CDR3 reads TGTGCCAGCAGCAAATCTATGGACAGCATCGAGTCGTACGAGCAGTACTTC. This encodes CASSKSMDSIESYEQYF.

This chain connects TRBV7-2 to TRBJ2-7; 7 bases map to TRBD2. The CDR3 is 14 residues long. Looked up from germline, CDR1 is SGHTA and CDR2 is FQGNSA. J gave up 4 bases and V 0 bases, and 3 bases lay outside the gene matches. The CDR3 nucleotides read TGTGCCAGCAGCTTAGCGGGGGGGGAATACGAGCAGTACTTC. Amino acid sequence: CASSLAGGEYEQYF.

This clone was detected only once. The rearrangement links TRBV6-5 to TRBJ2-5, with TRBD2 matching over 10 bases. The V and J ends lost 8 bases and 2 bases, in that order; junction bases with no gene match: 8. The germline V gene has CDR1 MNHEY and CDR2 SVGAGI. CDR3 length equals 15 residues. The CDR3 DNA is TGTGCCAGCTCAAACCCGACTAGCGGGCAAGAGACCCAGTACTTC. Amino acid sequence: CASSNPTSGQETQYF.

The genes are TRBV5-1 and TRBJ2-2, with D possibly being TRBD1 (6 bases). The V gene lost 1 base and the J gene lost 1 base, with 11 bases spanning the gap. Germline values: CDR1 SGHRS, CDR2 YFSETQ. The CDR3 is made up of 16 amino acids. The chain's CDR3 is CASSLTGSLNTGELFF. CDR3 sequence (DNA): TGCGCCAGCAGCTTGACAGGGAGCTTGAACACCGGGGAGCTGTTTTTT.

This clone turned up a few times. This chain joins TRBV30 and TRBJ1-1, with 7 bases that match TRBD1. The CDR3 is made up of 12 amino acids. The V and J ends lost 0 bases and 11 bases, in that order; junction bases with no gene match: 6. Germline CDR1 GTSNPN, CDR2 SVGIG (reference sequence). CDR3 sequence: CAWSVRQGGAFF. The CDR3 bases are TGTGCCTGGAGTGTACGACAGGGCGGCGCTTTCTTT.

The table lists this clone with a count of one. CDR3 protein: CASSWGHEAFF. Here the CDR3 DNA reads TGTGCCAGCAGCTGGGGACATGAAGCTTTCTTT. The chain employs TRBV5-4 and TRBJ1-1; TRBD1 is a possible D gene (6 bases). The CDR3 runs 11 residues. From germline, CDR1 is SGHNT and CDR2 YYREEE (reference sequence). V was trimmed by 3 bases and J by 7 bases, leaving 7 bases between them.

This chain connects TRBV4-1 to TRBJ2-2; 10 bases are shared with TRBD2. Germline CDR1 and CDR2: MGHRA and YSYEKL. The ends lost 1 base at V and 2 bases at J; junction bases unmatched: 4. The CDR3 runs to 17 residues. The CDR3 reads CASSQATSGINTGELFF. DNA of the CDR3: TGCGCCAGCAGCCAAGCCACTAGCGGGATCAACACCGGGGAGCTGTTTTTT.

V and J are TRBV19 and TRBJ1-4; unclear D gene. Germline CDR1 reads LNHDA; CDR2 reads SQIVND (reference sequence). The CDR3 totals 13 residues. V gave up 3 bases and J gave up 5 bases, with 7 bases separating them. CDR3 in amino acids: CASSMRRNEKLFF. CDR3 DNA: TGTGCCAGTAGTATGCGGCGCAATGAAAAACTGTTTTTT. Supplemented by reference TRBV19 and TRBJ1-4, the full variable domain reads DGGITQSPKYLFRKEGQNVTLSCEQNLNHDAMYWYRQDPGQGLRLIYYSQIVNDFQKGDIAEGYSVSREKKESFPLTVTSAQKNPTAFYLCASSMRRNEKLFFGSGTQLSVL.

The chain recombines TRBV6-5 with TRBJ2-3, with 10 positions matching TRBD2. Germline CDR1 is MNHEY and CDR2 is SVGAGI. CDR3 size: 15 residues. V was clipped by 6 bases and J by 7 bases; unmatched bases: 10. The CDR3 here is CASSQREGQYYTQYF. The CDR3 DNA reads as TGTGCCAGCAGCCAGCGGGAGGGACAGTATTATACGCAGTATTTT.

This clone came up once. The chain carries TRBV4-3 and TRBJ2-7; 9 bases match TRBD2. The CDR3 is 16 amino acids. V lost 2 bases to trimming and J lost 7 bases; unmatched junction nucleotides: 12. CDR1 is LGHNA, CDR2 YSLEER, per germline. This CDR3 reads CASSQTFAGGRAEQYF. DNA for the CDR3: TGCGCCAGCAGCCAAACTTTCGCGGGGGGGCGGGCTGAGCAGTACTTC.

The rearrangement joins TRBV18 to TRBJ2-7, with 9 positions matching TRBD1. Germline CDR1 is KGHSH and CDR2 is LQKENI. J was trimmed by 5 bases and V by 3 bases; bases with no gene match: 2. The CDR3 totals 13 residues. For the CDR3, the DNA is TGTGCCAGCTCACCGACAGGGGGAGACGAGCAGTACGTC. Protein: CASSPTGGDEQYV.

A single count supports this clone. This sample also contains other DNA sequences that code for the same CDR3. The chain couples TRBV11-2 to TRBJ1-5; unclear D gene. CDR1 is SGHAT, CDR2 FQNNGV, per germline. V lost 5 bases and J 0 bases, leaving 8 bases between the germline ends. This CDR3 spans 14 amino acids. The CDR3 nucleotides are TGTGCCAGCAGCCCAGGCAGTAGCAATCAGCCCCAGCATTTT. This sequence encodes CASSPGSSNQPQHF.

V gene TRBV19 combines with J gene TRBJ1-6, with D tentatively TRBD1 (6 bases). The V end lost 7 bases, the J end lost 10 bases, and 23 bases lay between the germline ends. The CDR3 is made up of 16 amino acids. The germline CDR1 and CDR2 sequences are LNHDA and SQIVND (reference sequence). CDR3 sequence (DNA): TGTGCCAGTAACCGGGCGGGGGGGCCCTTAGGGTCACCCCTCCACTTT. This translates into CASNRAGGPLGSPLHF.

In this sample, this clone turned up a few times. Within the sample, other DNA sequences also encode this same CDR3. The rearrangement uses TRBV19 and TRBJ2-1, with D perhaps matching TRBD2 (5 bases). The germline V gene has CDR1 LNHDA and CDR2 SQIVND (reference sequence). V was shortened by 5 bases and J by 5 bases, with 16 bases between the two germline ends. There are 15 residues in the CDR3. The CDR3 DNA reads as TGTGCCAGTAGTCGACGGGAAGGTCGCAACAATGAGCAGTTCTTC. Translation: CASSRREGRNNEQFF.

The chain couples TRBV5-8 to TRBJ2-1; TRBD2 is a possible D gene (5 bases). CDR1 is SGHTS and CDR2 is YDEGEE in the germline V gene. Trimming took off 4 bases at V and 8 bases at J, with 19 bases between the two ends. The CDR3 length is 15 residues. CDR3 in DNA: TGTGCCAGCAGCGAGGAAGGGAGTTTTGTCTATGAGCAGTTCTTC. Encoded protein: CASSEEGSFVYEQFF.

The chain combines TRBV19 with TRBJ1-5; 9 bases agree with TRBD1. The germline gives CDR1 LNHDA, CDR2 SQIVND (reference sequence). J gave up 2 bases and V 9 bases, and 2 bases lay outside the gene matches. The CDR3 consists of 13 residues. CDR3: CASRDRGNQPQHF. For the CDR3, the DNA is TGTGCCAGCAGGGACAGGGGCAATCAGCCCCAGCATTTT.

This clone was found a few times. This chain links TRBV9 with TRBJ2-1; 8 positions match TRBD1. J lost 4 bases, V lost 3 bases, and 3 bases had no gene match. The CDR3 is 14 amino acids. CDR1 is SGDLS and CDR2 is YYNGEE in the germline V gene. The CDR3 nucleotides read TGTGCCAGCAGCGGCCGGGACAGGTACAATGAGCAGTTCTTC. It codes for CASSGRDRYNEQFF.

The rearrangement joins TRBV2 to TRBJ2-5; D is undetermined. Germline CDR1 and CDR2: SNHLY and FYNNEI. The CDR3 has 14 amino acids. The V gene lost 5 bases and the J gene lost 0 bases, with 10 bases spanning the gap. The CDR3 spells CASSRTNNQETQYF. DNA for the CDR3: TGTGCCAGCAGTCGAACTAACAACCAAGAGACCCAGTACTTC.